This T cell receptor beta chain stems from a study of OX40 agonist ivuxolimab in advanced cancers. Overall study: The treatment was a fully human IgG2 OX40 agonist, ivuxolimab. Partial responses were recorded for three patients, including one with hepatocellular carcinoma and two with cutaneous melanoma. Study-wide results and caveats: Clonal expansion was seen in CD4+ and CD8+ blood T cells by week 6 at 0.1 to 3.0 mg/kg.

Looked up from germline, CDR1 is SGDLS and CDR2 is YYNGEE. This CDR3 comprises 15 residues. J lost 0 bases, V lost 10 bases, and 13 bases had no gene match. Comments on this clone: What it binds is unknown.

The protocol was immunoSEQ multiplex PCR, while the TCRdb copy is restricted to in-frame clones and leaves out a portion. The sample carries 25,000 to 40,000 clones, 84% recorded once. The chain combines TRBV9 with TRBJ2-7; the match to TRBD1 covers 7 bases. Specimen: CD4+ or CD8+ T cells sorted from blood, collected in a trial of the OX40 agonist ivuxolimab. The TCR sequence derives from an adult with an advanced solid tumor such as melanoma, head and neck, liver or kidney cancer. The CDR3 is CAADWNRGRSYEQYF. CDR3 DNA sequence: TGTGCCGCGGACTGGAACAGGGGCCGCTCCTACGAGCAGTACTTC.